This T cell receptor beta chain was obtained from a study of blood T cells in healthy people across ages. Together with a sample-barcoded 5' primer, a J-beta primer mix was included in a second PCR lasting about 7 to 11 cycles. Tags on each cDNA molecule came from a template-switch adaptor with 12 random nucleotides. TCRdb called the 5' RACE reads again in MiXCR, with one record for every CDR3 protein. The sample has around 1.7 million distinct CDR3 sequences; approximately 30% are singletons. CDR1 is SEHNR, CDR2 FQNEAQ, per germline (reference sequence). The V and J ends lost 4 bases and 2 bases, in that order; junction bases with no gene match: 5. The CDR3 has 15 residues.

The receptor comes from a woman aged 25 to 39 in good health. The chain is built from TRBV7-9 and TRBJ1-2, with 9 bases fitting TRBD1. Specimen: blood. The DNA for the CDR3 is TGTGCCAGCAGCTGGTCGGGACAGGGCAACTATGGCTACACCTTC. Translating gives CASSWSGQGNYGYTF.